In its sample, the clone carrying this T cell receptor beta chain was seen many times. This entry comes from a study of naive and memory T cell subsets. TCR cDNA received a 3' ligated oligonucleotide that carried a UMI. Whole blood, around 2.5 ml, came from adult healthy volunteers. Unsorted total RNA, about 1 to 1,100 ng, was DNase treated before reverse transcription. Four PCR rounds used nested alpha and beta constant region primers plus the SP2 primer. Alpha and beta constant region primers primed reverse transcription for blood and skin samples. TCRdb reanalysed the UMI-ligation and nested PCR reads using MiXCR and keeps one entry per CDR3 protein. The sample gives approximately 30,000 distinct CDR3 sequences, around 4.9% of which show up once; approximately 7.4% is in the top ten. Material for sequencing was blood. This clonotype originated in an adult in good health.

CDR3 nucleotides: TGTGCCAGTGGGCGGGGCGGGAGCTTCTACAATGAGCAGTTCTTC. Translating gives CASGRGGSFYNEQFF. V and J are TRBV9 and TRBJ2-1, with TRBD2 matching over 7 bases. V dropped 8 bases and J dropped 3; count of bases not matched to a gene: 11. The CDR3 is made up of 15 amino acids. The germline V gene encodes CDR1 SGDLS and CDR2 YYNGEE.